This TCR beta chain was identified in a study of T cell responses to AZD1222 COVID-19 vaccine. The repertoire was sequenced with immunoSEQ multiplex PCR; TCRdb's copy has only in-frame clones and lacks some. The sample gives about 180,000 clones, around 87% of which show up once; 6% to 8% is in the top ten. This CDR3 is 13 amino acids long. With 3 bases removed from V and 5 bases from J, the gap between germline ends came to 11 bases. Germline CDR1 and CDR2: SEHNR and FQNEAQ (reference sequence). The TCR sequence derives from an adult in good health. Sample: peripheral blood, taken on day 0 of AZD1222 vaccination. The V and J genes are TRBV7-9 and TRBJ2-7; D is perhaps TRBD1 (5 bases). CDR3 sequence (DNA): TGTGCCAGCAGCTTGTCTGGCAGGGACGAGCAGTACTTC. Translation: CASSLSGRDEQYF.